These 18 T cell receptor beta chains originate from one sample sequenced in a study of cytomegalovirus exposure and HLA in healthy donors. With 60 Vbeta and 13 Jbeta primers, the PCR was carried out. This table comes from immunoSEQ multiplex PCR, and its TCRdb copy is limited to in-frame clones, with some not included. This table holds 200,000 to 250,000 clones, about 80% found once. Sequenced: PBMCs. These receptors all come from a middle-aged woman in good health and CMV-seronegative.

The chain employs TRBV15 and TRBJ1-5, with 9 bases lining up with TRBD1. After removal of 3 bases from V and 0 bases from J, the junction contained 3 bases not matched to a gene. There are 16 residues in the CDR3. CDR1 is LNHNV, CDR2 YYDKDF, per germline (reference sequence). CDR3: CATSSGDRDSNQPQHF. DNA of the CDR3: TGTGCCACCAGCAGCGGGGACAGGGATAGCAATCAGCCCCAGCATTTT.

The rearrangement joins TRBV2 to TRBJ1-5; TRBD1 matches 7 bases. This CDR3 contains 15 residues. In germline, CDR1 is SNHLY, CDR2 FYNNEI. V shed 4 bases and J 6 bases; nucleotides not matched to a gene: 9. The CDR3 nucleotides read TGTGCCAGCAGTGCAATGCCGCAGGGGGGTCAGCCCCAGCATTTT. Translation gives CASSAMPQGGQPQHF.

V gene TRBV19 combines with J gene TRBJ2-3; 16 nucleotides agree with TRBD2. The CDR3 loop spans 17 amino acids. The germline CDR1 and CDR2 sequences are LNHDA and SQIVND (reference sequence). With V trimmed by 3 bases and J by 2 bases, 2 bases remained unmatched. CDR3 sequence reads: CASSMGTSGGATDTQYF. In DNA form, the CDR3 reads TGTGCCAGTAGTATGGGGACTAGCGGGGGGGCCACAGATACGCAGTATTTT.

This clone was picked up a small number of times. The chain joins TRBV4-3 to TRBJ2-7, with D maybe TRBD1 (5 bases). CDR3 length: 13 amino acids. V lost 2 bases and J lost 13, with 18 bases in between. Germline V gene lookup returns CDR1 LGHNA and CDR2 YSLEER. CDR3 loop: CASSQTLTGPRYF. Written as DNA, the CDR3 is TGCGCCAGCAGCCAAACCCTTACAGGTCCACGCTACTTC.

The chain couples TRBV19 to TRBJ1-5; no firm D call. The CDR3 runs 15 residues. Trimming took 8 bases from V and 0 from J, leaving 14 bases between them. CDR1 is LNHDA and CDR2 is SQIVND in the germline V gene (reference sequence). The CDR3 sequence: CASSPAHYSNQPQHF. CDR3 DNA: TGTGCCAGTTCCCCGGCACACTATAGCAATCAGCCCCAGCATTTT. Full variable domain (rest looked up from reference TRBV19 and TRBJ1-5): DGGITQSPKYLFRKEGQNVTLSCEQNLNHDAMYWYRQDPGQGLRLIYYSQIVNDFQKGDIAEGYSVSREKKESFPLTVTSAQKNPTAFYLCASSPAHYSNQPQHFGDGTRLSIL.

The genes are TRBV29-1 and TRBJ2-5; no firm D call. V was trimmed by 5 bases and J by 1 base, leaving 8 bases between them. The germline V gene has CDR1 SQVTM and CDR2 ANQGSEA. The CDR3 covers 12 residues. The CDR3 reads CSVQRTQETQYF. The CDR3 DNA reads TGCAGCGTTCAGCGCACCCAAGAGACCCAGTACTTC.

CDR3 in amino acids: CASSFGLAGVETQYF. DNA of the CDR3: TGTGCCAGCAGCTTCGGACTAGCGGGGGTTGAGACCCAGTACTTC. The chain is built from TRBV7-9 and TRBJ2-5, with 13 bases aligning to TRBD2. This CDR3 contains 15 residues. Germline V gene data show CDR1 as SEHNR and CDR2 as FQNEAQ (reference sequence). The V gene end was trimmed by 3 bases and the J gene end by 5 bases; junction bases not matched to a gene: 3.

The rearrangement links TRBV6-5 to TRBJ1-1; D may be TRBD1 (6 bases). Trimming took 0 bases from V and 5 from J, leaving 13 bases between them. The CDR3 covers 15 residues. CDR1 and CDR2 from the germline V gene are MNHEY and SVGAGI. CDR3 DNA sequence: TGTGCCAGCAGTTACTCGCGGGGGGCGCTGACTGAAGCTTTCTTT. Encoded protein: CASSYSRGALTEAFF.

In this sample, this clone turned up once. The chain employs TRBV9 and TRBJ1-4; no clear D. V shed 4 bases and J shed 0 bases, with 7 bases lying between them. CDR3 length: 14 residues. Germline CDR1 reads SGDLS; CDR2 reads YYNGEE. In nucleotides, the CDR3 is TGTGCCAGCAGCCTCGAGGCAACTAATGAAAAACTGTTTTTT. Amino acid sequence: CASSLEATNEKLFF.

In nucleotides, the CDR3 is TGTGCCATCAGTGAAGGGACAGGAGCTAACTATGGCTACACCTTC. Encoded protein: CAISEGTGANYGYTF. The chain joins TRBV10-3 to TRBJ1-2, with 8 bases matching TRBD1. V shed 3 bases and J 0 bases; nucleotides not matched to a gene: 3. CDR1 and CDR2 from the germline V gene are ENHRY and SYGVKD. This CDR3 region has 15 residues.

The rearrangement uses TRBV7-9 and TRBJ2-7, with TRBD2 as a possible D gene (6 bases). V was clipped by 5 bases and J by 0 bases, with 20 bases between them. This CDR3 contains 17 residues. The germline V gene has CDR1 SEHNR and CDR2 FQNEAQ (reference sequence). CDR3 region: CASSPLGGAIDSYEQYF. CDR3 in DNA: TGTGCCAGCAGCCCTCTAGGAGGGGCCATAGACTCCTACGAGCAGTACTTC.

DNA for the CDR3: TGTGCCAGCACCCCAGTGGTTGGAAACACCATATATTTT. Translated: CASTPVVGNTIYF. This chain links TRBV28 with TRBJ1-3, with D hard to call. Germline CDR1 MDHEN, CDR2 SYDVKM. V dropped 7 bases and J dropped 3 bases, with 10 bases sitting between them. CDR3 size: 13 residues.

V usage is TRBV7-6 and J usage is TRBJ1-2, with D uncertain. The length of the CDR3 is 14 residues. From germline, CDR1 is SGHVS and CDR2 FNYEAQ. V lost 5 bases and J 0 bases, leaving 10 bases between the germline ends. CDR3 nucleotides: TGTGCCAGCAGCCCAAGAGACTCTAACTATGGCTACACCTTC. Translated, it gives CASSPRDSNYGYTF.

CDR3: CASSLGRDWDSGNTIYF. The CDR3 region has the DNA TGCGCCAGCAGCTTGGGCCGGGACTGGGACTCTGGAAACACCATATATTTT. V and J are TRBV5-1 and TRBJ1-3, with D tentatively TRBD1 (5 bases). Trimming removed 0 bases at V and 0 bases at J, with 13 bases between. CDR3 length: 17 amino acids. Germline V lookup: CDR1 SGHRS, CDR2 YFSETQ.

V is TRBV5-4 and J is TRBJ2-3; the match to TRBD2 covers 15 bases. Germline assignment: CDR1 SGHNT and CDR2 YYREEE (reference sequence). The CDR3 loop spans 18 amino acids. Germline trimming cut 7 bases from V and 5 bases from J; bases unmatched to any gene: 14. CDR3 residues: CASLPGLAGGGAGDTQYF. Here the CDR3 DNA reads TGTGCCAGCCTCCCCGGACTAGCGGGGGGGGGAGCCGGAGATACGCAGTATTTT.

In this sample, this clone turned up once. The chain links TRBV7-9 to TRBJ2-6; 8 bases agree with TRBD1. The germline gives CDR1 SEHNR, CDR2 FQNEAQ (reference sequence). Trimming at V came to 5 bases and at J to 0 bases, leaving 6 bases not matched to a gene. The CDR3 contains 17 residues. CDR3 sequence: CASSPDRGFSGANVLTF. CDR3 DNA: TGTGCCAGCAGCCCTGACAGGGGCTTCTCTGGGGCCAACGTCCTGACTTTC.

The genes are TRBV2 and TRBJ1-2; D call uncertain. This CDR3 has 14 residues. Between the trimmed V and J ends, which lost 2 bases and 4 bases, there was a span of 11 bases. From germline, CDR1 is SNHLY and CDR2 FYNNEI. CDR3 residues: CASSERGQVYGYTF. The CDR3 region has the DNA TGTGCCAGCAGTGAACGGGGTCAGGTCTATGGCTACACCTTC.

The CDR3 bases are TGCGCCAGCAGCCAAGGAACGGGTGAGACCCAGTACTTC. This encodes CASSQGTGETQYF. This chain uses TRBV4-3 with TRBJ2-5, with D hard to call. Trimming shortened V by 1 base and J by 5 bases, and 8 bases separated the two germline ends. CDR3 size: 13 residues. The germline V gene encodes CDR1 LGHNA and CDR2 YSLEER.